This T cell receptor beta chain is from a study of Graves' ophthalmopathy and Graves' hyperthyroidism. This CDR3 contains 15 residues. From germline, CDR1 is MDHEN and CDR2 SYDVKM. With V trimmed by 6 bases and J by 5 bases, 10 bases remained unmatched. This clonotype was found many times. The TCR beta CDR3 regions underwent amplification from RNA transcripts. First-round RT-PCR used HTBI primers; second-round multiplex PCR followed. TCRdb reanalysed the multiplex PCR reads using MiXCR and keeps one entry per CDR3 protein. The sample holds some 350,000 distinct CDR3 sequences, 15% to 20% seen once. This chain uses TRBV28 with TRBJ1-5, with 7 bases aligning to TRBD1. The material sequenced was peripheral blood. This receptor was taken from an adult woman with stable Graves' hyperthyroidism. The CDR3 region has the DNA TGTGCCAGCAGGAGAACGACAGGGATTTATCAGCCCCAGCATTTT. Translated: CASRRTTGIYQPQHF.